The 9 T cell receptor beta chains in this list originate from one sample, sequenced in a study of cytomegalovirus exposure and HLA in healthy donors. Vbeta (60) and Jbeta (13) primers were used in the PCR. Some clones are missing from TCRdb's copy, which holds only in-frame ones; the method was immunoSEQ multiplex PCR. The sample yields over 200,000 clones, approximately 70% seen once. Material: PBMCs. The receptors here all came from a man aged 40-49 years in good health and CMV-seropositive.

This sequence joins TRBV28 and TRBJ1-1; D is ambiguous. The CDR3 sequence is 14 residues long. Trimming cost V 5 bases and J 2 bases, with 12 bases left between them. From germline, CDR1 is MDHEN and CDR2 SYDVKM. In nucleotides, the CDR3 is TGTGCCAGCAGTCCCCCCCGGGGAAACACTGAAGCTTTCTTT. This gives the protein CASSPPRGNTEAFF.

The CDR3 nucleotides read TGTGCCAGTAGTATCCGGACTAGCGGGGGGAGTGGGGATACGCAGTATTTT. Translation gives CASSIRTSGGSGDTQYF. The rearrangement links TRBV19 to TRBJ2-3; 14 bases align to TRBD2. This CDR3 is built from 17 residues. The trim removed 3 bases at V and 6 bases at J, leaving 8 bases unmatched. Germline CDR1 and CDR2: LNHDA and SQIVND (reference sequence).

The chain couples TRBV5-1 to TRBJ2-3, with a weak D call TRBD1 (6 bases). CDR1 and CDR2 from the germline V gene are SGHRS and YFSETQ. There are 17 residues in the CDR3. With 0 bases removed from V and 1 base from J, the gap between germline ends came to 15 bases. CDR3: CASSLGGTTGGTDTQYF. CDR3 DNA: TGCGCCAGCAGCTTGGGGGGGACAACGGGCGGCACAGATACGCAGTATTTT.

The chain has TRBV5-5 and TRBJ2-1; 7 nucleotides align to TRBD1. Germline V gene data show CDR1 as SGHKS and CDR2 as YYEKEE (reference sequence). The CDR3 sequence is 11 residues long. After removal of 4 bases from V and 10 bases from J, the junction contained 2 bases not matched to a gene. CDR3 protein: CASSTQGEQFF. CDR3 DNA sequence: TGTGCCAGCAGCACACAGGGGGAGCAGTTCTTC.

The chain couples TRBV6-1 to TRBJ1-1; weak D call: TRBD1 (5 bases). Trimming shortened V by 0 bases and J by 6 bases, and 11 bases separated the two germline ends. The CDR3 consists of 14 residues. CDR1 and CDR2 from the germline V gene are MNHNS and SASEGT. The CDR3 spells CASSEAVQVAEAFF. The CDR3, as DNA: TGTGCCAGCAGTGAAGCGGTACAGGTCGCTGAAGCTTTCTTT.

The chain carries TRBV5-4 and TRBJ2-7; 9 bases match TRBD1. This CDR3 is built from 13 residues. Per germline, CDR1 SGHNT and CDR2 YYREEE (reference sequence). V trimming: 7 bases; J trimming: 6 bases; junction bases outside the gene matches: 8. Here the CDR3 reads CASSPGTGSEQYF. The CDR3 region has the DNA TGTGCCAGCTCCCCCGGGACAGGGTCCGAGCAGTACTTC.

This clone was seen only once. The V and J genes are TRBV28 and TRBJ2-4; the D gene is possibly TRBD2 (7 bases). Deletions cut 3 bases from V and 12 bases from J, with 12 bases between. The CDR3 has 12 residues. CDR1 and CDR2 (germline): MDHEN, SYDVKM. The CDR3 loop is CASSLAGAPQYF. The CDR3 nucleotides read TGTGCCAGCAGTTTGGCGGGGGCCCCTCAGTACTTC.

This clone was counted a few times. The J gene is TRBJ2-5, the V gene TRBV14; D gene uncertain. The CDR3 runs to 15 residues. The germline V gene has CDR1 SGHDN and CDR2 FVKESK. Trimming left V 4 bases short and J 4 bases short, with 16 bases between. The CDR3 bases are TGTGCCAGCAGCCCCGGCATCCTAGTTGGAGAGACCCAGTACTTC. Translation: CASSPGILVGETQYF.

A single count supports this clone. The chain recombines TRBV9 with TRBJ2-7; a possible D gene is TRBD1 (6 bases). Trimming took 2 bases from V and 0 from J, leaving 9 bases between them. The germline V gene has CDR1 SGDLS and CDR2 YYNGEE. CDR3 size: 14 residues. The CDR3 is CASSVDRSSYEQYF. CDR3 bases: TGTGCCAGCAGCGTCGACAGGAGCTCCTACGAGCAGTACTTC.